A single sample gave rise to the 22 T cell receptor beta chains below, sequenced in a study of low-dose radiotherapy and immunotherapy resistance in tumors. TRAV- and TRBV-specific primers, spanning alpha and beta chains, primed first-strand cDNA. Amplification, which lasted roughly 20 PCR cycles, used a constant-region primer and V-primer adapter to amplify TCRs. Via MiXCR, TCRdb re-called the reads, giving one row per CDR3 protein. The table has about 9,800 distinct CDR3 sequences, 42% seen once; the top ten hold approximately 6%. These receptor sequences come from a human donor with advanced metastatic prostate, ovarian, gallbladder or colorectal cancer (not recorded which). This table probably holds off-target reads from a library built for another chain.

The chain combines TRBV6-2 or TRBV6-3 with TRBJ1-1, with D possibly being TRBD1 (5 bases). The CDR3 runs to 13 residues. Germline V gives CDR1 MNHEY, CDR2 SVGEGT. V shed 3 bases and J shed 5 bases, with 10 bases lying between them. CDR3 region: CASSYWGLTEAFF. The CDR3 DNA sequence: TGTGCCAGCAGTTATTGGGGACTGACTGAAGCTTTCTTT.

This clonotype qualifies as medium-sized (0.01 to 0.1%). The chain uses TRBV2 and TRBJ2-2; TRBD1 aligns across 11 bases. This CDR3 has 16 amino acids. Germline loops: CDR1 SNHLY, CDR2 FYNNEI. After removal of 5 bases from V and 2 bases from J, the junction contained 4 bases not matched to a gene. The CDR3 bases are TGTGCCAGCAGTCCGGACAGGGGGCACAACACCGGGGAGCTGTTTTTT. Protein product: CASSPDRGHNTGELFF.

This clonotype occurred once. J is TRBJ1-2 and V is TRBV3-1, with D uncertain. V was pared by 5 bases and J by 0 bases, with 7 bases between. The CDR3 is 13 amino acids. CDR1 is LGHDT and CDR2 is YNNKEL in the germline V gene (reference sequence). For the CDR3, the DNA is TGTGCCAGCAGCTCAGGAGCTAACTATGGCTACACCTTC. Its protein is CASSSGANYGYTF.

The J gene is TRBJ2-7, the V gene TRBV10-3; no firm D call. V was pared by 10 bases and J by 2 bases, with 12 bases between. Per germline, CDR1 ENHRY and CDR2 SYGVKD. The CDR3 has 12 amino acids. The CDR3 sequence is CATGRDAYEQYF. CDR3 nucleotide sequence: TGTGCCACCGGGCGCGACGCCTACGAGCAGTACTTC.

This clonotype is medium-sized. The CDR3 sequence is CASSPEIGERAPLSEQYF. CDR3 in DNA: TGTGCCAGCAGCCCCGAGATTGGGGAGCGGGCCCCCTTGTCCGAGCAGTACTTC. J is TRBJ2-7 and V is TRBV7-9; perhaps TRBD2 as D (6 bases). Germline CDR1 is SEHNR and CDR2 is FQNEAQ (reference sequence). This CDR3 is built from 18 residues. V was clipped by 5 bases and J by 6 bases, with 29 bases between them.

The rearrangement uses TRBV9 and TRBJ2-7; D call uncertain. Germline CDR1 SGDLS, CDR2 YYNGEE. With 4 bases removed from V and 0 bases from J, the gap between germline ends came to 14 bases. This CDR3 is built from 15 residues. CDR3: CASSPRQAGSYEQYF. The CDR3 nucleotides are TGTGCCAGCAGCCCCCGGCAGGCCGGCTCCTACGAGCAGTACTTC.

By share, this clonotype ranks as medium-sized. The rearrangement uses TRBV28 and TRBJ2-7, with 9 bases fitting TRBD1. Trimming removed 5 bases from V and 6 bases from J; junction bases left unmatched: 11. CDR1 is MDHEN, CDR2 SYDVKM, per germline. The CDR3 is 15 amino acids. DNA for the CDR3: TGTGCCAGCAGTAGCGTGAGGACAGGGGTTGTCGAGCAGTACTTC. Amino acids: CASSSVRTGVVEQYF.

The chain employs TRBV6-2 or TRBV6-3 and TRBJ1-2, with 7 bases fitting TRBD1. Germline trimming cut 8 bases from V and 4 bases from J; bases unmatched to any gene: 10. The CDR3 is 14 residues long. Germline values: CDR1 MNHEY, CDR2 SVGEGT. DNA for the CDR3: TGTGCCAGCGGCCCCCGGGACAGAAGCTATGGCTACACCTTC. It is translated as CASGPRDRSYGYTF.

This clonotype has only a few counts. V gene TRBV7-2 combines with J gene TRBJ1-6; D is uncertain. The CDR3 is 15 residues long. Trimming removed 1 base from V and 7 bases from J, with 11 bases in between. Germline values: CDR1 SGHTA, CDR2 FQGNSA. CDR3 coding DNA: TGTGCCAGCAGCTTAGGGCAGGCGGAAAATTCACCCCTCCACTTT. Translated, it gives CASSLGQAENSPLHF.

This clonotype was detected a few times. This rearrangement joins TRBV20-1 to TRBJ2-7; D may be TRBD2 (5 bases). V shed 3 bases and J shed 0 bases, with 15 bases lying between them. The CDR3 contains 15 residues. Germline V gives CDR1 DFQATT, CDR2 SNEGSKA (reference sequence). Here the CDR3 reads CSASTRGWDSYEQYF. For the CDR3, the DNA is TGCAGTGCTAGTACACGGGGATGGGACTCCTACGAGCAGTACTTC.

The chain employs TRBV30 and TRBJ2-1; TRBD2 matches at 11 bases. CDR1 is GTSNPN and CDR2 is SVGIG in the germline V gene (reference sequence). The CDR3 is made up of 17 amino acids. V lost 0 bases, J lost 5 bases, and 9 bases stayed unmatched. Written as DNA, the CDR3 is TGTGCCTGGAGTGTACGCATTAGCGGGAGGGCCGACAATGAGCAGTTCTTC. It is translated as CAWSVRISGRADNEQFF.

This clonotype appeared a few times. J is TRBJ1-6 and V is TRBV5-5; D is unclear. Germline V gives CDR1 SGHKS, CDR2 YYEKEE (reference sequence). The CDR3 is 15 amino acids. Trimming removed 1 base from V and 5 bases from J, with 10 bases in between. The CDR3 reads CASSLREGNNSPLHF. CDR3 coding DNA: TGTGCCAGCAGCTTGCGAGAGGGAAATAATTCACCCCTCCACTTT.

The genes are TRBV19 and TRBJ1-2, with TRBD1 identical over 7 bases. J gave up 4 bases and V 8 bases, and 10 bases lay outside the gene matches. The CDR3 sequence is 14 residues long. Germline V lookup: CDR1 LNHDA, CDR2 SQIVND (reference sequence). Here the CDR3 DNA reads TGTGCCAGTGCACTCCGGGACAGAGGCTATGGCTACACCTTC. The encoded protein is CASALRDRGYGYTF.

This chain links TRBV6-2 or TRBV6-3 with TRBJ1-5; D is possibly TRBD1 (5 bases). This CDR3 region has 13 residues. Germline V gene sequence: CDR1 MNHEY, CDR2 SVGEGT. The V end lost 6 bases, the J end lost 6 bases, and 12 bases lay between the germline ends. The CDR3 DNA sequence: TGTGCCAGCAGCGGGGGGGGGTTTCAGCCCCAGCATTTT. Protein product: CASSGGGFQPQHF.

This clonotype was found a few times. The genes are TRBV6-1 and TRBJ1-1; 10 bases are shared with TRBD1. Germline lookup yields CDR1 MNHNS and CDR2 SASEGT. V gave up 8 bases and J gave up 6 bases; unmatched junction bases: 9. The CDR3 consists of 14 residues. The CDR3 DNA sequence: TGTGCCAGCCTTTCCGGACAGGGGGTTGCTGAAGCTTTCTTT. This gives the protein CASLSGQGVAEAFF.

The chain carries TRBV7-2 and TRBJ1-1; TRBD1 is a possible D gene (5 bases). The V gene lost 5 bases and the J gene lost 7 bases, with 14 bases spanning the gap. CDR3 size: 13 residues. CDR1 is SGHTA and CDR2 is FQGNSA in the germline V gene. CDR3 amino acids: CASSINLQDEAFF. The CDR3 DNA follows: TGTGCCAGCAGCATTAACTTACAGGATGAAGCTTTCTTT.

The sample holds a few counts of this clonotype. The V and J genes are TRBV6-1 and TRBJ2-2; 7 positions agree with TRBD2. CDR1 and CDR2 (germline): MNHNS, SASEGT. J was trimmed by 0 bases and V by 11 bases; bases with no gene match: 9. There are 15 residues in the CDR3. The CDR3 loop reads CAGSPGLSNTGELFF. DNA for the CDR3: TGTGCCGGATCGCCGGGACTATCGAACACCGGGGAGCTGTTTTTT.

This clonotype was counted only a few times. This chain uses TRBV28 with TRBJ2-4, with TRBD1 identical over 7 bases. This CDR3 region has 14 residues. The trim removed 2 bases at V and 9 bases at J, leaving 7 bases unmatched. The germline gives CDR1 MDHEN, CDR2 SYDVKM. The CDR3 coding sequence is TGTGCCAGCAGTTTACCCCACAGGGGTAGCATTCAGTACTTC. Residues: CASSLPHRGSIQYF.

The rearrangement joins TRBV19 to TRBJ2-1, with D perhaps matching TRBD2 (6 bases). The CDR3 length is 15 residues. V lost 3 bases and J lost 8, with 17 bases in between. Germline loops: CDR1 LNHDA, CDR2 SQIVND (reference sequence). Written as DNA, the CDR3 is TGTGCCAGTAGTATTGGGGGGAACCGGGTCGATGAGCAGTTCTTC. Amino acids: CASSIGGNRVDEQFF.

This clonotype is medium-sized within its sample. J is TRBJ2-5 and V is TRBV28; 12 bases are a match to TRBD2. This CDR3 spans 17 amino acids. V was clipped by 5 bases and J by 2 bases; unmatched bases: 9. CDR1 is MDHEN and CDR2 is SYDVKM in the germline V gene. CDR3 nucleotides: TGTGCCAGCAGTCCTCTTGGGACTAGCGGGCCACAAGAGACCCAGTACTTC. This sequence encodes CASSPLGTSGPQETQYF.

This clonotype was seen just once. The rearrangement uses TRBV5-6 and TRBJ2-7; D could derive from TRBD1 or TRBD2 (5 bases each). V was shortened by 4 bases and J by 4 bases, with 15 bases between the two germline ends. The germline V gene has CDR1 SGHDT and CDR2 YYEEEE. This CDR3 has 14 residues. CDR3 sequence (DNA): TGTGCCAGCAGCATTTGGGACCGCCGGTACGAGCAGTACTTC. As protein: CASSIWDRRYEQYF. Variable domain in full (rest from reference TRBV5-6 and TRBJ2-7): DAGVTQSPTHLIKTRGQQVTLRCSPKSGHDTVSWYQQALGQGPQFIFQYYEEEERQRGNFPDRFSGHQFPNYSSELNVNALLLGDSALYLCASSIWDRRYEQYFGPGTRLTVT.

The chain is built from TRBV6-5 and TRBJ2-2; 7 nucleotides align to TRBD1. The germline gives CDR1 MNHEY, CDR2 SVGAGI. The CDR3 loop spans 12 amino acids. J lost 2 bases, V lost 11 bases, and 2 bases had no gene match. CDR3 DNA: TGTGCCGCAGGGGGTAACACCGGGGAGCTGTTTTTT. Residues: CAAGGNTGELFF.